The rows below give T cell receptor beta chains drawn from one sample of a study of patients and donors after allogeneic stem cell transplantation. MiXCR, run by TCRdb on the RT-PCR reads, gives a single entry per CDR3 protein. The table includes 95,000 to 120,000 distinct CDR3 sequences, around 33% detected once. Sequenced sample: blood, either unsorted or a sorted T cell fraction (not recorded which). The receptors derive from a human donor who was either an allogeneic HSCT recipient or a stem cell or donor lymphocyte infusion donor (not recorded which). It is not recorded whose cells these are; they may come from a transplant donor. The CDR3 runs from the conserved cysteine through the conserved F or W. A D gene is named only where the DNA matches it firmly. Clone size appears in some rows only: once, few, many, or a class for an expanded clone.

D: TRBD2; J: TRBJ2-4; size: few; V: TRBV11-2; CDR3: CASSTGLVNIQYF; DNA: TGTGCCAGCAGCACGGGACTAGTTAACATTCAGTACTTC
D: NA; J: TRBJ2-3; size: NA; V: TRBV28; CDR3: CASRPGHEPQYF; DNA: TGTGCCAGCAGGCCTGGACACGAACCGCAGTATTTT
D: NA; J: TRBJ2-3; size: NA; V: TRBV5-1; CDR3: CASSLTLHSTDTQYF; DNA: TGCGCCAGCAGCCTTACCTTACACAGCACAGATACGCAGTATTTT
D: NA; J: TRBJ1-1; size: NA; V: TRBV7-9; CDR3: CASSLGRVNTEAFF; DNA: TGTGCCAGCAGCTTGGGACGGGTCAACACTGAAGCTTTCTTT
D: NA; J: TRBJ2-3; size: few; V: TRBV18; CDR3: CASSLIEKPSTDTQYF; DNA: TGTGCCAGCTCACTGATTGAAAAACCTAGCACAGATACGCAGTATTTT
D: NA; J: TRBJ2-3; size: NA; V: TRBV28; CDR3: CASSLDGTDTQYF; DNA: TGTGCCAGCAGTTTAGACGGCACAGATACGCAGTATTTT
D: NA; J: TRBJ2-2; size: NA; V: TRBV12-3/TRBV12-4; CDR3: CASSLVDGGELFF; DNA: TGTGCCAGCAGTTTAGTAGATGGCGGGGAGCTGTTTTTT
D: TRBD2; J: TRBJ2-7; size: NA; V: TRBV4-2; CDR3: CASSQGTSGRPYEQYF; DNA: TGTGCCAGCAGCCAAGGGACTAGCGGGAGGCCGTACGAGCAGTACTTC
D: NA; J: TRBJ1-1; size: few; V: TRBV6-6; CDR3: CASTQNADFTEAFF; DNA: TGTGCCAGCACCCAGAACGCAGACTTTACTGAAGCTTTCTTT
D: TRBD2; J: TRBJ2-3; size: NA; V: TRBV20-1; CDR3: CSAGGLATSDTQYF; DNA: TGCAGTGCTGGCGGACTAGCGACATCAGATACGCAGTATTTT
D: NA; J: TRBJ1-2; size: few; V: TRBV20-1; CDR3: CSARPLERGPYGYTF; DNA: TGCAGTGCTAGACCCCTGGAGAGGGGACCCTATGGCTACACCTTC
D: NA; J: TRBJ2-3; size: NA; V: TRBV9; CDR3: CASSWEVGTDTQYF; DNA: TGTGCCAGCAGCTGGGAGGTTGGGACAGATACGCAGTATTTT
D: NA; J: TRBJ2-3; size: NA; V: TRBV28; CDR3: CASSSPPSDTQYF; DNA: TGTGCCAGCAGTTCCCCTCCCTCAGATACGCAGTATTTT
D: TRBD1; J: TRBJ1-5; size: NA; V: TRBV6-5; CDR3: CASRPDRGPYQPQHF; DNA: TGTGCCAGCAGGCCCGACAGGGGGCCTTATCAGCCCCAGCATTTT
D: NA; J: TRBJ2-2; size: few; V: TRBV25-1; CDR3: CASSDPSANTGELFF; DNA: TGTGCCAGCAGTGATCCTAGCGCGAACACCGGGGAGCTGTTTTTT
D: TRBD2; J: TRBJ2-1; size: NA; V: TRBV5-1; CDR3: CASSRTSGSFDEQFF; DNA: TGCGCCAGCAGCCGGACTAGCGGGAGTTTCGATGAGCAGTTCTTC
D: TRBD2; J: TRBJ2-3; size: NA; V: TRBV20-1; CDR3: CSARVPMTSGSGDTQYF; DNA: TGCAGTGCTAGAGTTCCCATGACTAGCGGGAGTGGAGATACGCAGTATTTT
D: NA; J: TRBJ2-6; size: few; V: TRBV20-1; CDR3: CSARGGRPGANVLTF; DNA: TGCAGTGCTAGAGGGGGTAGGCCTGGGGCCAACGTCCTGACTTTC
D: TRBD2; J: TRBJ2-1; size: few; V: TRBV24-1; CDR3: CATSLTSGRFNEQFF; DNA: TGTGCCACCAGCTTGACTAGCGGGAGGTTCAATGAGCAGTTCTTC
D: NA; J: TRBJ1-1; size: few; V: TRBV12-3/TRBV12-4; CDR3: CASSSGEDLNTEAFF; DNA: TGTGCCAGCAGTTCAGGGGAGGACTTGAACACTGAAGCTTTCTTT
D: TRBD2; J: TRBJ2-1; size: NA; V: TRBV24-1; CDR3: CATSRGLAYNEQFF; DNA: TGTGCCACCTCGAGGGGACTAGCCTACAATGAGCAGTTCTTC
D: NA; J: TRBJ1-1; size: few; V: TRBV4-2; CDR3: CASSQDVGTEAFF; DNA: TGTGCCAGCAGCCAAGATGTCGGAACTGAAGCTTTCTTT